This T cell receptor beta chain was sequenced during a study of blood T cell repertoires in COVID-19. Study at large: The United States, Italy and Spain supplied acute and convalescent COVID-19 samples. Sources were T cells, B-cell-depleted T cells, or PBMCs; the material itself was cDNA or gDNA.

Measured with immunoSEQ multiplex PCR; TCRdb has only the in-frame clones, and not every one. The data hold around 46,000 clones, with approximately 80% observed a single time. The V gene lost 2 bases and the J gene lost 2 bases, with 10 bases spanning the gap. Germline V gene sequence: CDR1 LNHDA, CDR2 SQIVND (reference sequence). There are 15 residues in the CDR3. This clone was recorded a few times. The gene calls are TRBV19 and TRBJ1-5; D uncertain. Specimen: peripheral blood. The clonotype was recovered from a human donor with active or convalescent COVID-19. The donor label of this sample is uncertain. The CDR3 is CASSISGYGNQPQHF. DNA for the CDR3: TGTGCCAGTAGTATATCCGGGTACGGCAATCAGCCCCAGCATTTT. Full variable domain (outside the CDR3, taken from reference TRBV19 and TRBJ1-5): DGGITQSPKYLFRKEGQNVTLSCEQNLNHDAMYWYRQDPGQGLRLIYYSQIVNDFQKGDIAEGYSVSREKKESFPLTVTSAQKNPTAFYLCASSISGYGNQPQHFGDGTRLSIL.